The next 29 T cell receptor beta chains were all read from a single sample in a study of blood T cell repertoires in COVID-19. Here immunoSEQ multiplex PCR was the method, and the copy in TCRdb shows in-frame clones only, minus some. The data contain around 94,000 clones, about 85% of them singletons. The sample comprised peripheral blood. The receptor source for this set is a middle-aged man with active COVID-19.

This clone turned up a few times. The identical CDR3 is also encoded by other nucleotide sequences in the sample. In nucleotides, the CDR3 is TGTGCCAGCAGCTTGGGGGGCACCTACGAGCAGTACTTC. Translating gives CASSLGGTYEQYF. The chain combines TRBV5-4 with TRBJ2-7; D may be TRBD1 (5 bases). Trimming took 0 bases from V and 2 from J, leaving 6 bases between them. The CDR3 totals 13 residues. Germline V gene sequence: CDR1 SGHNT, CDR2 YYREEE (reference sequence).

This clone occurred once. This chain uses TRBV11-2 with TRBJ2-3; 7 nucleotides agree with TRBD2. Per germline, CDR1 SGHAT and CDR2 FQNNGV. The CDR3 is 15 residues long. V shed 7 bases and J 0 bases; nucleotides not matched to a gene: 7. CDR3 amino acids: CASTSSGPSTDTQYF. The CDR3 nucleotides read TGTGCCAGCACCTCTAGCGGCCCTAGCACAGATACGCAGTATTTT. The whole variable domain, filled in from reference TRBV11-2 and TRBJ2-3, reads EAGVAQSPRYKIIEKRQSVAFWCNPISGHATLYWYQQILGQGPKLLIQFQNNGVVDDSQLPKDRFSAERLKGVDSTLKIQPAKLEDSAVYLCASTSSGPSTDTQYFGPGTRLTVL.

This chain connects TRBV30 to TRBJ1-5, with TRBD1 matching 8 bases. The CDR3 sequence is 18 residues long. V gave up 0 bases and J gave up 7 bases; unmatched junction bases: 17. Germline V gives CDR1 GTSNPN, CDR2 SVGIG (reference sequence). Written as DNA, the CDR3 is TGTGCCTGGAGTGTAGACCGGACAGGGAGCGGGGTTTGGCAGCCCCAGCATTTT. This translates into CAWSVDRTGSGVWQPQHF.

Worth noting for this clone: The same CDR3 also results from other DNA sequences found in this sample. The chain couples TRBV7-2 to TRBJ2-7; 7 positions agree with TRBD1. The CDR3 runs 14 residues. Germline CDR1 is SGHTA and CDR2 is FQGNSA. Trimming cost V 2 bases and J 5 bases; bases outside gene matches: 6. The CDR3 coding sequence is TGTGCCAGCAGCTTAAGACAGGGCGGCGACGAGCAGTACTTC. Protein: CASSLRQGGDEQYF.

This clone came up once. The rearrangement links TRBV30 to TRBJ1-4; D is undetermined. Germline V gene sequence: CDR1 GTSNPN, CDR2 SVGIG (reference sequence). V was clipped by 2 bases and J by 1 base, with 11 bases between them. CDR3 length: 15 residues. The CDR3, as DNA: TGTGCCTGGAGTACAGTCGGAGGAACTAATGAAAAACTGTTTTTT. Its protein is CAWSTVGGTNEKLFF.

The rearrangement uses TRBV6-2 or TRBV6-3 and TRBJ1-5; 8 nucleotides align to TRBD1. Per the germline V gene, CDR1 is MNHEY and CDR2 is SVGEGT. The CDR3 extends over 15 amino acids. Trimming took 6 bases from V and 8 from J; bases not matched to a gene: 12. The CDR3 here is CASSPGTGTIEPQHF. In nucleotides, the CDR3 is TGTGCCAGCAGCCCAGGGACAGGTACAATCGAGCCCCAGCATTTT.

This chain joins TRBV4-1 and TRBJ1-2; D possibly corresponds to TRBD1 (6 bases). The CDR3 runs 18 residues. Germline assignment: CDR1 MGHRA and CDR2 YSYEKL. Trimming removed 2 bases from V and 8 bases from J, with 27 bases in between. This chain's CDR3 is CASSQTMGIRGADGGYTF. The CDR3 DNA follows: TGCGCCAGCAGCCAAACCATGGGGATTCGGGGGGCGGATGGCGGCTACACCTTC.

The chain has TRBV5-1 and TRBJ1-4; D is perhaps TRBD1 (5 bases). Germline V gene lookup returns CDR1 SGHRS and CDR2 YFSETQ. The CDR3 is 14 amino acids. Trimming stripped 3 bases from V and 8 bases from J, with 14 bases between. The CDR3 DNA follows: TGCGCCAGCAGCTCTGACAGCCTGGGGGAAAAACTGTTTTTT. This gives the protein CASSSDSLGEKLFF.

CDR3 residues: CASSPRGQGGQPQHF. The CDR3 DNA is TGTGCCAGTAGTCCCAGGGGGCAGGGAGGTCAGCCCCAGCATTTT. The chain combines TRBV19 with TRBJ1-5, with 8 bases that match TRBD1. The V and J ends lost 5 bases and 6 bases, in that order; junction bases with no gene match: 9. The CDR3 totals 15 residues. Germline CDR1 LNHDA, CDR2 SQIVND (reference sequence).

The chain is built from TRBV4-3 and TRBJ2-2, with TRBD2 matching 7 bases. Germline V CDR1 and CDR2: LGHNA, YSLEER. The CDR3 is 16 amino acids. Losses at the gene ends were 4 bases for V and 0 bases for J; bases not matched to a gene: 5. The CDR3 sequence is CASSPTSPANTGELFF. For the CDR3, the DNA is TGCGCCAGCAGCCCGACTAGCCCCGCGAACACCGGGGAGCTGTTTTTT.

The table lists this clone with a few counts. This rearrangement joins TRBV5-1 to TRBJ2-2; D unclear. Germline V CDR1 and CDR2: SGHRS, YFSETQ. CDR3 size: 13 residues. V lost 0 bases and J lost 6, with 6 bases in between. Here the CDR3 reads CASSLEQAGELFF. CDR3 in DNA: TGCGCCAGCAGCTTGGAACAAGCCGGGGAGCTGTTTTTT. The complete variable domain, with remaining parts taken from reference TRBV5-1 and TRBJ2-2, reads KAGVTQTPRYLIKTRGQQVTLSCSPISGHRSVSWYQQTPGQGLQFLFEYFSETQRNKGNFPGRFSGRQFSNSRSEMNVSTLELGDSALYLCASSLEQAGELFFGEGSRLTVL.

This clone occurred once. The V and J genes are TRBV27 and TRBJ2-7, with D possibly being TRBD2 (5 bases). The CDR3 runs 18 residues. Germline V gene sequence: CDR1 MNHEY, CDR2 SMNVEV (reference sequence). The V end was cut by 5 bases, the J end by 1 base, with 24 bases between. The CDR3 region has the DNA TGTGCCAGCAGTCTAACCTCGGGGAGCACTGGAAGGTCCTACGAGCAGTACTTC. As protein: CASSLTSGSTGRSYEQYF.

This rearrangement joins TRBV2 to TRBJ1-1; TRBD1 aligns across 8 bases. The CDR3 extends over 15 amino acids. V lost 1 base and J lost 5; bases outside the gene matches: 6. Germline values: CDR1 SNHLY, CDR2 FYNNEI. For the CDR3, the DNA is TGTGCCAGCAGTGAAGTTAGGACAGGGTGGACTGAAGCTTTCTTT. This codes for CASSEVRTGWTEAFF.

The chain couples TRBV4-1 to TRBJ2-1, with 10 bases matching TRBD2. V was pared by 4 bases and J by 5 bases, with 11 bases of the junction left unmatched. The CDR3 totals 17 residues. Germline CDR1 and CDR2: MGHRA and YSYEKL. The CDR3 coding sequence is TGCGCCAGCAGCCCTACCCTACTAGCGGGAAGAAACAATGAGCAGTTCTTC. The encoded protein is CASSPTLLAGRNNEQFF.

The chain couples TRBV6-5 to TRBJ2-3; D is perhaps TRBD1 (6 bases). This CDR3 has 15 amino acids. CDR1 and CDR2 (germline): MNHEY, SVGAGI. Trimming cost V 10 bases and J 0 bases, with 17 bases left between them. CDR3 in amino acids: CATTRSGASTDTQYF. CDR3 DNA sequence: TGTGCCACTACCCGCTCAGGGGCTAGCACAGATACGCAGTATTTT.

The chain has TRBV15 and TRBJ1-2, with D possibly matching TRBD1 (5 bases). This CDR3 spans 15 amino acids. Looked up from germline, CDR1 is LNHNV and CDR2 is YYDKDF (reference sequence). The germline V and J ends were trimmed by 0 bases and 4 bases, with 12 bases remaining between them. The CDR3 loop is CATSRDREGPYGYTF. As DNA, the CDR3 is TGTGCCACCAGCAGAGATCGGGAGGGGCCCTATGGCTACACCTTC.

The V and J genes are TRBV6-4 and TRBJ2-6; no reliable D call. The CDR3 is made up of 16 amino acids. Per germline, CDR1 MRHNA and CDR2 SNTAGT. Trimming took 4 bases from V and 2 from J, leaving 12 bases between them. CDR3 in amino acids: CASSGRFLAGANVLTF. DNA of the CDR3: TGTGCCAGCAGTGGCCGGTTTTTGGCTGGGGCCAACGTCCTGACTTTC.

The chain is built from TRBV2 and TRBJ2-5; 8 bases are a match to TRBD2. The germline V gene has CDR1 SNHLY and CDR2 FYNNEI. Losses at the gene ends were 9 bases for V and 5 bases for J; bases not matched to a gene: 14. The CDR3 extends over 15 amino acids. Written as DNA, the CDR3 is TGTGCCAGTGGGACTAGGTCCTACGGGACGGAGACCCAGTACTTC. Residues: CASGTRSYGTETQYF. Drawing the rest from reference TRBV2 and TRBJ2-5, the complete variable domain is EPEVTQTPSHQVTQMGQEVILRCVPISNHLYFYWYRQILGQKVEFLVSFYNNEISEKSEIFDDQFSVERPDGSNFTLKIRSTKLEDSAMYFCASGTRSYGTETQYFGPGTRLLVL.

J is TRBJ2-2 and V is TRBV7-6, with 8 bases identical to TRBD2. J was trimmed by 3 bases and V by 3 bases; bases with no gene match: 12. CDR3 length equals 18 residues. In germline, CDR1 is SGHVS, CDR2 FNYEAQ. The CDR3 protein is CASSFSFRKREHTGELFF. Written as DNA, the CDR3 is TGTGCCAGCAGCTTCTCCTTTAGGAAGCGGGAGCACACCGGGGAGCTGTTTTTT.

The chain is built from TRBV5-5 and TRBJ1-2; TRBD1 is a possible D gene (6 bases). Germline loops: CDR1 SGHKS, CDR2 YYEKEE (reference sequence). With 4 bases removed from V and 4 bases from J, the gap between germline ends came to 14 bases. This CDR3 comprises 14 residues. The CDR3 spells CASSIRQGPYGYTF. The CDR3 coding sequence is TGTGCCAGCAGCATACGCCAGGGGCCCTATGGCTACACCTTC.

V and J are TRBV5-4 and TRBJ1-1; unclear D gene. The CDR3 extends over 13 amino acids. Germline CDR1 is SGHNT and CDR2 is YYREEE (reference sequence). Trimming cost V 0 bases and J 6 bases, with 9 bases left between them. CDR3 DNA: TGTGCCAGCAGCTTGGCCCGGCAGGCTGAAGCTTTCTTT. Translated, it gives CASSLARQAEAFF.

V and J are TRBV19 and TRBJ1-3, with D possibly matching TRBD1 (5 bases). This CDR3 is 16 amino acids long. Trimming cost V 6 bases and J 0 bases, with 15 bases left between them. Germline assignment: CDR1 LNHDA and CDR2 SQIVND (reference sequence). The CDR3 nucleotides are TGTGCCAGTAGCATTCCCTACAGGAGCTCTGGAAACACCATATATTTT. Its translation is CASSIPYRSSGNTIYF.

The chain recombines TRBV5-1 with TRBJ2-1; possibly TRBD1 for D (5 bases). This CDR3 is 12 amino acids long. Germline V lookup: CDR1 SGHRS, CDR2 YFSETQ. Trimming took off 0 bases at V and 8 bases at J, with 6 bases between the two ends. The CDR3 bases are TGCGCCAGCAGCTTGGACAGGTATGAGCAGTTCTTC. It encodes CASSLDRYEQFF.

About this clone itself: An end of the junction differs from the germline gene, which may be a read error. The chain is built from TRBV5-1 and TRBJ1-2, with 7 nucleotides matching TRBD1. The CDR3 has 10 amino acids. Germline CDR1 SGHRS, CDR2 YFSETQ. The CDR3 protein is CASSPRGQLF. The CDR3 DNA follows: TGCGCCAGCAGCCCGAGGGGACAGCTCTTC.

This chain uses TRBV6-5 with TRBJ2-2; TRBD1 matches 11 bases. J lost 5 bases, V lost 5 bases, and 4 bases had no gene match. Germline CDR1 and CDR2: MNHEY and SVGAGI. The CDR3 loop spans 15 amino acids. The CDR3 protein is CASSTGTGGTGELFF. Written as DNA, the CDR3 is TGTGCCAGCAGTACTGGGACAGGGGGGACCGGGGAGCTGTTTTTT.

The chain carries TRBV5-1 and TRBJ1-4, with D unresolved. The CDR3 extends over 15 amino acids. The germline V and J ends were trimmed by 3 bases and 8 bases, with 17 bases remaining between them. Germline CDR1 reads SGHRS; CDR2 reads YFSETQ. CDR3 coding DNA: TGCGCCAGCAGCTCGCTCGACTCAGAGAGGGAAAAACTGTTTTTT. As protein: CASSSLDSEREKLFF. The full variable domain, in which reference TRBV5-1 and TRBJ1-4 provide the parts outside the CDR3, is KAGVTQTPRYLIKTRGQQVTLSCSPISGHRSVSWYQQTPGQGLQFLFEYFSETQRNKGNFPGRFSGRQFSNSRSEMNVSTLELGDSALYLCASSSLDSEREKLFFGSGTQLSVL.

The chain is built from TRBV5-3 and TRBJ1-2, with 8 bases matching TRBD1. Being an ORF, TRBV5-3 has a function that is uncertain. CDR3 size: 17 residues. With 0 bases clipped from V and 8 bases from J, the junction kept 15 bases outside the gene matches. The chain's CDR3 is CARSLDGLGQGAQGYTF. Here the CDR3 DNA reads TGTGCCAGAAGCTTGGATGGCCTTGGGCAGGGGGCGCAAGGCTACACCTTC.

This chain links TRBV11-2 with TRBJ2-3, with TRBD2 matching over 10 bases. The CDR3 sequence is 16 residues long. CDR1 is SGHAT, CDR2 FQNNGV, per germline. V was pared by 5 bases and J by 7 bases, with 12 bases of the junction left unmatched. CDR3 protein: CASSTLAGGRTHTQYF. CDR3 nucleotides: TGTGCCAGCAGCACCTTAGCGGGGGGCCGGACCCATACGCAGTATTTT.

The V gene is TRBV9, the J gene TRBJ2-5; TRBD2 matches at 10 bases. J was trimmed by 0 bases and V by 3 bases; bases with no gene match: 5. Per germline, CDR1 SGDLS and CDR2 YYNGEE. The CDR3 is made up of 16 amino acids. The CDR3 nucleotides read TGTGCCAGCAGCGCAGGACTAGCGGTCTACCAAGAGACCCAGTACTTC. Its translation: CASSAGLAVYQETQYF.